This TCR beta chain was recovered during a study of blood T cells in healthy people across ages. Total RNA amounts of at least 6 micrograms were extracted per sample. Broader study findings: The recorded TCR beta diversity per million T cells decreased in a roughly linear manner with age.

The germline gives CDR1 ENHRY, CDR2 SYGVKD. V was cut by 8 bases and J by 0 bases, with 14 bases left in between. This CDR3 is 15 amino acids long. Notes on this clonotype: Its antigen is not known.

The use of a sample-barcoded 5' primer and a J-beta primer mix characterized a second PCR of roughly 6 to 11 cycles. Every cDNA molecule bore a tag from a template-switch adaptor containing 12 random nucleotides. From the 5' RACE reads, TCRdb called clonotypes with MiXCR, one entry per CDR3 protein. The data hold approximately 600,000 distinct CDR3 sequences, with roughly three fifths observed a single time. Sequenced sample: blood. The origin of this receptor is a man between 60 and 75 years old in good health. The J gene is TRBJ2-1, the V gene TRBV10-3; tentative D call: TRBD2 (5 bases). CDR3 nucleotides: TGTGCCATCGGAACCAGCGGTAGCTCCTACAATGAGCAGTTCTTC. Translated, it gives CAIGTSGSSYNEQFF.